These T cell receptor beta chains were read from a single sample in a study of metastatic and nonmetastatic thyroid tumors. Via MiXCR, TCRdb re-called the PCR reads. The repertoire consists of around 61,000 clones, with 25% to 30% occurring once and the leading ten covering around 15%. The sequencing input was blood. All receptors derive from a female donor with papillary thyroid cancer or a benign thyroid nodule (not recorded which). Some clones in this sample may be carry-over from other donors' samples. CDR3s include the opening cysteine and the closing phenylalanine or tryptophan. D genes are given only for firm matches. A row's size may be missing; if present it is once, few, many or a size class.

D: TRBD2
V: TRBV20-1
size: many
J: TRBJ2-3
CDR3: CSARSYRTSGGRTDTQYF
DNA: TGCAGTGCTAGATCTTATCGGACTAGCGGGGGCCGCACAGATACGCAGTATTTT

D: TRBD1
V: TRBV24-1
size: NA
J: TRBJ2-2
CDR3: CATSGLRQGASGELFF
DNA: TGTGCCACCAGTGGGCTGAGGCAGGGGGCATCCGGGGAGCTGTTTTTT

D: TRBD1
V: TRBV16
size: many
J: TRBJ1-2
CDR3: CASSLTPTGPNGYTF
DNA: TGTGCCAGCAGCCTAACCCCGACAGGGCCTAATGGCTACACCTTC

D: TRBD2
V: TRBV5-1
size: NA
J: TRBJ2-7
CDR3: CASSLGLSGTSGRAGYEQYF
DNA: TGCGCCAGCAGCTTGGGGCTTTCCGGGACTAGCGGGAGGGCCGGCTACGAGCAGTACTTC

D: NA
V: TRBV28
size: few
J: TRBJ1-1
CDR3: CASSLWRGEAFF
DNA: TGTGCCAGCAGTTTATGGAGGGGCGAAGCTTTCTTT

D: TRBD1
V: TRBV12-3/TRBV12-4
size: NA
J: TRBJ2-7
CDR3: CASRQGNFHEQYF
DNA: TGTGCCAGCAGACAGGGGAATTTCCACGAGCAGTACTTC

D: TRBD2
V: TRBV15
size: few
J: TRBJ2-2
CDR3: CATRREGGTGELFF
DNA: TGTGCCACCAGGCGGGAGGGTGGGACCGGGGAGCTGTTTTTT

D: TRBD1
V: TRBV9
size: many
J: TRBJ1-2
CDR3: CASSVANAGGHYGYTF
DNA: TGTGCCAGCAGCGTAGCTAATGCAGGGGGCCACTATGGCTACACCTTC

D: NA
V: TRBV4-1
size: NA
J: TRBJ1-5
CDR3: CASSQGVGQPQHF
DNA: TGCGCCAGCAGCCAAGGCGTAGGTCAGCCCCAGCATTTT

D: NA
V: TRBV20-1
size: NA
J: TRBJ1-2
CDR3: CSARDVQGYGYTF
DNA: TGCAGTGCTAGAGATGTTCAGGGTTATGGCTACACCTTC

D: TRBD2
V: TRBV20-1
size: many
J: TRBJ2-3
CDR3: CSVKGGLDTDTQYF
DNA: TGCAGTGTTAAAGGAGGACTAGACACAGATACGCAGTATTTT

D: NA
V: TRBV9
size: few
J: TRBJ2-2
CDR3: CASTSGWAGELFF
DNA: TGTGCCAGCACATCAGGGTGGGCCGGGGAGCTGTTTTTT

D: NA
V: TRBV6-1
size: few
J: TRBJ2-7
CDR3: CASSSSREQYF
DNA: TGTGCCAGCAGTTCTAGCAGGGAGCAGTACTTC

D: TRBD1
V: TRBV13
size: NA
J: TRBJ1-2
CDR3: CASSKRGTGEGYTF
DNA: TGTGCCAGCAGCAAGAGGGGGACAGGGGAAGGCTACACCTTC

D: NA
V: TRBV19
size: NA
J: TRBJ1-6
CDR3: CASSIKGPYSPLHF
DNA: TGTGCCAGTAGTATCAAAGGACCCTATTCACCCCTCCACTTT

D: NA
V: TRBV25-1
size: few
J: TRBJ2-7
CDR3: CASSGTSGEQYF
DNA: TGTGCCAGCAGTGGAACCTCGGGGGAGCAGTACTTC

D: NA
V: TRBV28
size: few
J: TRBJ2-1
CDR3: CASRIESSYNEQFF
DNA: TGTGCCAGCAGAATCGAGAGCTCCTACAATGAGCAGTTCTTC

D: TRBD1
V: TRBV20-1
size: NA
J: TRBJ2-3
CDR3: CSSEHRAGGITDTQYF
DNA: TGCAGTTCTGAACACAGGGCAGGGGGCATCACAGATACGCAGTATTTT

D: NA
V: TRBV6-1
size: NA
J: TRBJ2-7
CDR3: CASSHREEYEQYF
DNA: TGTGCCAGCAGTCACAGGGAGGAGTACGAGCAGTACTTC

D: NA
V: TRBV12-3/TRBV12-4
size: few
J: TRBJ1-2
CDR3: CASSRDSNPAYGYTF
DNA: TGTGCCAGCAGCCGGGACTCTAACCCCGCCTATGGCTACACCTTC

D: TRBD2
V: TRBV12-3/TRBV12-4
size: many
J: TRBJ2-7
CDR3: CASSKLAEYEQYF
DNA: TGTGCCAGCAGTAAACTAGCGGAATACGAGCAGTACTTC

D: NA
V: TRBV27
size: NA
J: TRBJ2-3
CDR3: CASSFGGGGTDTQYF
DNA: TGTGCCAGCAGTTTTGGCGGCGGCGGCACAGATACGCAGTATTTT

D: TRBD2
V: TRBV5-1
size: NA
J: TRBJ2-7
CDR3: CASSPQRERSYEQYF
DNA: TGCGCCAGCAGCCCTCAGCGGGAGCGATCCTACGAGCAGTACTTC

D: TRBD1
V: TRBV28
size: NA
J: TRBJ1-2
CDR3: CASSGTGLKNYGYTF
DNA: TGTGCCAGCAGCGGGACAGGGTTGAAAAACTATGGCTACACCTTC

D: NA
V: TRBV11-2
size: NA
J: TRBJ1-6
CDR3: CASRLSGNPAVTPLHF
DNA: TGTGCCAGCCGGCTCTCCGGGAACCCAGCAGTCACACCCCTCCACTTT

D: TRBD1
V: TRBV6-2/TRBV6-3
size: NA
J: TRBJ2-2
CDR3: CASSPTGENTGELFF
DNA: TGTGCCAGCAGCCCGACAGGGGAGAACACCGGGGAGCTGTTTTTT

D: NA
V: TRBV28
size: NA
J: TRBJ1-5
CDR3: CASSSSGGSARPQHF
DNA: TGTGCCAGCAGTTCGTCAGGTGGGTCAGCCCGTCCCCAGCATTTT

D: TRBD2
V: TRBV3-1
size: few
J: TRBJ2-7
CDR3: CASSQGGLAGKEQYF
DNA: TGTGCCAGCAGCCAAGGGGGACTAGCGGGAAAAGAGCAGTACTTC

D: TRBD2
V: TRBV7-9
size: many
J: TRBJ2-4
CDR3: CASSLWAGGRAKNIQYF
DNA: TGTGCCAGCAGCCTCTGGGCGGGAGGAAGGGCCAAAAACATTCAGTACTTC

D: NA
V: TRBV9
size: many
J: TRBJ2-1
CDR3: CASSVEGSNNEQFF
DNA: TGTGCCAGCAGCGTGGAGGGGTCGAACAATGAGCAGTTCTTC

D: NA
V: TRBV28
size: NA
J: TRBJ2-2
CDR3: CASSLGRTGELFF
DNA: TGTGCCAGCAGTCTAGGACGAACCGGGGAGCTGTTTTTT

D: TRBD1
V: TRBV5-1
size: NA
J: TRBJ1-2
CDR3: CASSLSGQVYGYTF
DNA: TGCGCCAGCAGCTTAAGCGGACAGGTATATGGCTACACCTTC

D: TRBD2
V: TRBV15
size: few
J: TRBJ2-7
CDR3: CATSRDLAGGAEQYF
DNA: TGTGCCACCAGCAGAGATCTGGCGGGAGGTGCCGAGCAGTACTTC